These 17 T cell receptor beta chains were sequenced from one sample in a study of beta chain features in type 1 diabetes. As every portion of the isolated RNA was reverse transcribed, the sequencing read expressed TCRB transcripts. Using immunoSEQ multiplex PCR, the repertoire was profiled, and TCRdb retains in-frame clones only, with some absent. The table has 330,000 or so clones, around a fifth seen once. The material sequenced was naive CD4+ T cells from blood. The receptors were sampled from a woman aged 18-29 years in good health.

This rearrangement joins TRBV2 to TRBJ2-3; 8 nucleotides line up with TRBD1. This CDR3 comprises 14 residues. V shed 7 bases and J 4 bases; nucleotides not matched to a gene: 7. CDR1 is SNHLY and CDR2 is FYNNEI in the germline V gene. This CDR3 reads CASNPTGGPDTQYF. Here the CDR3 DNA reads TGTGCCAGCAACCCAACAGGGGGTCCAGATACGCAGTATTTT.

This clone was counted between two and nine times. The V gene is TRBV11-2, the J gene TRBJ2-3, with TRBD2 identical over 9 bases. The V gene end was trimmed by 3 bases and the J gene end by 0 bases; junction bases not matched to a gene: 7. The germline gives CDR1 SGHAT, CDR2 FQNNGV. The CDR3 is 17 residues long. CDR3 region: CASSFRIAGASTDTQYF. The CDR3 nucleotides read TGTGCCAGCAGCTTTAGGATAGCGGGGGCTAGCACAGATACGCAGTATTTT.

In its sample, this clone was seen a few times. The CDR3 DNA is TGTGCCTGGAAGGAGGGGGCCACAGATACGCAGTATTTT. Protein sequence: CAWKEGATDTQYF. V is TRBV30 and J is TRBJ2-3; the D gene is possibly TRBD1 (7 bases). This CDR3 is 13 amino acids long. V gave up 4 bases and J gave up 2 bases, with 10 bases separating them. Germline values: CDR1 GTSNPN, CDR2 SVGIG (reference sequence).

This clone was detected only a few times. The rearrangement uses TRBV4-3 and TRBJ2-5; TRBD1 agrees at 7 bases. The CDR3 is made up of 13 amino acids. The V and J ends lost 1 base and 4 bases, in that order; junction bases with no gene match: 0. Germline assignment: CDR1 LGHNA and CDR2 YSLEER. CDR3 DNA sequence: TGCGCCAGCAGCCAAGGGACAGGAGAGACCCAGTACTTC. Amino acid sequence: CASSQGTGETQYF.

The CDR3 is CASSSSLITGELFF. Written as DNA, the CDR3 is TGTGCCAGCAGCTCCTCTCTTATCACCGGGGAGCTGTTTTTT. The chain employs TRBV28 and TRBJ2-2; no definite D call. Trimming shortened V by 6 bases and J by 4 bases, and 12 bases separated the two germline ends. The V gene's germline CDR1 is MDHEN and CDR2 SYDVKM. This CDR3 has 14 residues.

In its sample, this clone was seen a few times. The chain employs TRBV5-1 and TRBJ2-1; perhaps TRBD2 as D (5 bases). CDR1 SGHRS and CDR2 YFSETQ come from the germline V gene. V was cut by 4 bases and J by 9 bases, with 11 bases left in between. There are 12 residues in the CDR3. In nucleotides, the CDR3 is TGCGCCAGCAGCACGGACGAGGGTGAGCAGTTCTTC. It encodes CASSTDEGEQFF.

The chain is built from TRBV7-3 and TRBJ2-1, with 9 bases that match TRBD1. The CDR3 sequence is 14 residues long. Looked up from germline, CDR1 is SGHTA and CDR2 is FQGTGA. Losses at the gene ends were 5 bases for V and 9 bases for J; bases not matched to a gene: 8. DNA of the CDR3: TGTGCCAGCAGCCAAACCGGGACAGGGAGTGAGCAGTTCTTC. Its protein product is CASSQTGTGSEQFF.

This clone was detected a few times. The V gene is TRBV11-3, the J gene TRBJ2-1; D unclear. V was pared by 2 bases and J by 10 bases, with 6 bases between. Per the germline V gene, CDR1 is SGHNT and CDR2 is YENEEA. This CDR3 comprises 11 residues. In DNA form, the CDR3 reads TGTGCCAGCAGCTTATCCCCGGAGCAGTTCTTC. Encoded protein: CASSLSPEQFF.

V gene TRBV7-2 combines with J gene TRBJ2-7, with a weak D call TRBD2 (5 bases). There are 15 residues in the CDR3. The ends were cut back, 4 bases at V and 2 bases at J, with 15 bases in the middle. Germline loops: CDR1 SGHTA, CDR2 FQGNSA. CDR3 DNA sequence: TGTGCCAGCAGCTCAAACCCTGGAGGCGCCTACGAGCAGTACTTC. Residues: CASSSNPGGAYEQYF.

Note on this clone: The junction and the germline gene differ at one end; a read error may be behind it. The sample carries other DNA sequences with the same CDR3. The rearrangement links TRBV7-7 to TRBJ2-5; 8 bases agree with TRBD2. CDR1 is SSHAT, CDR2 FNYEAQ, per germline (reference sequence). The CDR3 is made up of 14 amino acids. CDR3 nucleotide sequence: TGTGCTAGCAGCTTAGGAGCGGGAGAAGAGACCCAGTACTTC. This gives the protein CASSLGAGEETQYF.

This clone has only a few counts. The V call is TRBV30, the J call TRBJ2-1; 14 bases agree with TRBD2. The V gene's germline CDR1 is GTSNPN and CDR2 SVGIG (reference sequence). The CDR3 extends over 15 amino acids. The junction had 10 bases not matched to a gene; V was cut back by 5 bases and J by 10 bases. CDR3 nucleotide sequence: TGTGCCTGGGCCTCCGGGACTAGCGGGAGAGGGGAGCAGTTCTTC. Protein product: CAWASGTSGRGEQFF.

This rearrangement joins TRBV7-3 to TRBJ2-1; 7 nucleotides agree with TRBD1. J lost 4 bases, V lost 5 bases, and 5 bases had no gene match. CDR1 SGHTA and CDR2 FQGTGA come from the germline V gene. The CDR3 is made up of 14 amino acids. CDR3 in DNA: TGTGCCAGCAGCCCGGGACAGACTTACAATGAGCAGTTCTTC. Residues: CASSPGQTYNEQFF.

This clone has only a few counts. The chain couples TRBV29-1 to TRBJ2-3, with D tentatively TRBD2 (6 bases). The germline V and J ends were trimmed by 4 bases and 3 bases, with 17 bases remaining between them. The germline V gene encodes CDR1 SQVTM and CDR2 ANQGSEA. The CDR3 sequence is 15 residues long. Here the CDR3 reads CSVAPYGSVTDTQYF. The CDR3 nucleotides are TGCAGCGTTGCCCCTTACGGGAGTGTTACAGATACGCAGTATTTT.

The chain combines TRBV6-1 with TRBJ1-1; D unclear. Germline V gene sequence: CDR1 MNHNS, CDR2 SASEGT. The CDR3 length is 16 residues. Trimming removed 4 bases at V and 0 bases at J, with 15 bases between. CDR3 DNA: TGTGCCAGCAGTGCCCGGGCGATGGGAGTGAACACTGAAGCTTTCTTT. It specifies CASSARAMGVNTEAFF.

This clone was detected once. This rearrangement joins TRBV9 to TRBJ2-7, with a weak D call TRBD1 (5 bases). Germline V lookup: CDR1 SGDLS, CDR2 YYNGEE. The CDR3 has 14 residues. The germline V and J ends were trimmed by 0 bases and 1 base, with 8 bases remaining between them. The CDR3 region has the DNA TGTGCCAGCAGCGTAGGGACATATTCCTACGAGCAGTACTTC. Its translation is CASSVGTYSYEQYF.

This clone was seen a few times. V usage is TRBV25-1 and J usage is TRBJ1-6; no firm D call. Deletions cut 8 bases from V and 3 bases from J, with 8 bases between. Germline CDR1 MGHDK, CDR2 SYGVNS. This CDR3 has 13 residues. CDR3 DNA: TGTGCCAGCGTCCGGGACTATAATTCACCCCTCCACTTT. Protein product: CASVRDYNSPLHF.

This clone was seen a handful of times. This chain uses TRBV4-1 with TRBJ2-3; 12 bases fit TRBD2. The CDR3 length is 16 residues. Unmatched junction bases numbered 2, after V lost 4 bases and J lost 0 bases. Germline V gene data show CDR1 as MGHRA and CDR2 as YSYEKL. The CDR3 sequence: CASSPTSGGSTDTQYF. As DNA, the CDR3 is TGCGCCAGCAGCCCTACTAGCGGGGGGAGCACAGATACGCAGTATTTT.